The 32 T cell receptor beta chains below all came from one sample that was sequenced in a study of blood T cell repertoires in COVID-19 (dated by TCRdb to 2018 to 2021). The library was built by means of the immunoSEQ multiplex PCR assay. In its TCRdb copy, this immuneACCESS table keeps in-frame sequences only and misses some clones. Where compared with another copy, unresolved V genes explain less than half of these, and the others have no known cause. Across this sample there are approximately 250,000 clones, with 85% seen only once. The ten largest clones represent more than 6% of the sample. Sequencing was performed on peripheral blood. Receptors were obtained from a woman aged 60-75 years with active or convalescent COVID-19.

The CDR3 nucleotides are TGTGCCAGCAGCCAAGGCCACAGGACAGGGAGCGAGCAGTACTTC. This encodes CASSQGHRTGSEQYF. V gene TRBV3-1 (or the pseudogene TRBV3-2) combines with J gene TRBJ2-7, with 8 bases identical to TRBD1. The CDR3 totals 15 residues. In germline, CDR1 is LGHDT, CDR2 YNNKEL (reference sequence). V shed 1 base, J shed 6 bases, and the junction held 8 bases outside the gene matches.

This clone appeared many times. The chain joins TRBV9 to TRBJ2-1; 10 nucleotides match TRBD2. There are 16 residues in the CDR3. Losses at the gene ends were 0 bases for V and 7 bases for J; bases not matched to a gene: 7. The germline gives CDR1 SGDLS, CDR2 YYNGEE. The CDR3 sequence is CASSVGPSGRGNEQFF. The CDR3 DNA is TGTGCCAGCAGCGTAGGCCCTAGCGGGAGAGGGAATGAGCAGTTCTTC.

The chain joins TRBV5-1 to TRBJ2-5; D possibly corresponds to TRBD2 (6 bases). Germline V gene data show CDR1 as SGHRS and CDR2 as YFSETQ. The CDR3 is 14 amino acids. V lost 5 bases to trimming and J lost 2 bases, with 13 bases between them. In DNA, the CDR3 is TGCGCCAGCAGACCTCCGGGACTTCAAGAGACCCAGTACTTC. Its translation is CASRPPGLQETQYF.

CDR3 sequence: CASSPRDRGLPTNEKLFF. DNA for the CDR3: TGTGCCAGCAGCCCTCGGGACAGGGGCCTTCCTACTAATGAAAAACTGTTTTTT. The chain combines TRBV7-9 with TRBJ1-4, with 10 positions matching TRBD1. V lost 5 bases and J lost 2; bases outside the gene matches: 11. The CDR3 has 18 amino acids. Germline loops: CDR1 SEHNR, CDR2 FQNEAQ (reference sequence).

The gene calls are TRBV2 and TRBJ1-4; D is uncertain. The CDR3 sequence is 12 residues long. V was trimmed by 6 bases and J by 5 bases, leaving 7 bases between them. Germline lookup yields CDR1 SNHLY and CDR2 FYNNEI. CDR3 bases: TGTGCCAGCAGCACTGAGAATGAAAAACTGTTTTTT. Amino acid sequence: CASSTENEKLFF.

The chain has TRBV6-6 and TRBJ1-4; D is undetermined. V was shortened by 7 bases and J by 7 bases, with 16 bases between the two germline ends. Germline assignment: CDR1 MNHNY and CDR2 SVGAGI (reference sequence). This CDR3 contains 14 residues. CDR3 DNA sequence: TGTGCCAGCACCTCTCTAGAGGGAGGTGAAAAACTGTTTTTT. Translating it yields CASTSLEGGEKLFF.

The V and J genes are TRBV11-3 and TRBJ1-4; TRBD1 matches 7 bases. The length of the CDR3 is 16 residues. Trimming cost V 4 bases and J 4 bases; bases outside gene matches: 9. Germline V gene data show CDR1 as SGHNT and CDR2 as YENEEA. Here the CDR3 reads CASSSGHRGSNEKLFF. CDR3 bases: TGTGCCAGCAGCTCAGGACACAGGGGAAGTAATGAAAAACTGTTTTTT.

The CDR3 sequence: CASSLEVTSGGSSYNEQFF. The CDR3 nucleotides are TGTGCCAGCAGCTTGGAGGTGACTAGCGGGGGGAGCTCCTACAATGAGCAGTTCTTC. The chain links TRBV5-4 to TRBJ2-1; 13 positions agree with TRBD2. The ends lost 0 bases at V and 0 bases at J; junction bases unmatched: 6. The CDR3 runs 19 residues. Germline-derived CDR1 and CDR2 are SGHNT and YYREEE (reference sequence).

The chain recombines TRBV28 with TRBJ1-4; TRBD1 matches at 9 bases. The CDR3 contains 16 residues. V trimming: 2 bases; J trimming: 8 bases; junction bases outside the gene matches: 9. Germline lookup yields CDR1 MDHEN and CDR2 SYDVKM. CDR3 sequence (DNA): TGTGCCAGCAGTTTACGCGCGAGTGGGACAGGGGAAAAACTGTTTTTT. It encodes CASSLRASGTGEKLFF.

Remarks on this clone: The sample holds other DNA sequences that translate to the same CDR3. The V call is TRBV2, the J call TRBJ2-3; 7 bases are shared with TRBD1. CDR1 and CDR2 from the germline V gene are SNHLY and FYNNEI. Trimming took 1 base from V and 1 from J; bases not matched to a gene: 2. This CDR3 has 15 amino acids. The CDR3 sequence: CASSEVGQGTDTQYF. The CDR3 coding sequence is TGTGCCAGCAGTGAAGTAGGACAGGGCACAGATACGCAGTATTTT.

This clone came up once. The gene calls are TRBV27 and TRBJ1-5, with D possibly TRBD1 on 5 matching bases. The CDR3 covers 13 residues. Germline V gene lookup returns CDR1 MNHEY and CDR2 SMNVEV (reference sequence). Deletions cut 6 bases from V and 5 bases from J, with 11 bases between. CDR3 residues: CASRQGFDQPQHF. The CDR3 bases are TGTGCCAGCAGGCAGGGTTTTGATCAGCCCCAGCATTTT.

The V call is TRBV7-8, the J call TRBJ2-5, with a tentative D call TRBD1 (5 bases). Between the trimmed V and J ends, which lost 8 bases and 5 bases, there was a span of 12 bases. The CDR3 sequence is 12 residues long. Germline CDR1 SGHVS, CDR2 FQNEAQ. The CDR3 DNA reads TGTGCCAGCTCCAGGGCCCGGGAGACCCAGTACTTC. Its protein product is CASSRARETQYF.

V is TRBV14 and J is TRBJ1-2, with D uncertain. The CDR3 contains 15 residues. The V end was cut by 0 bases, the J end by 6 bases, with 14 bases between. In germline, CDR1 is SGHDN, CDR2 FVKESK. The CDR3 protein is CASSQDRSGHNGYTF. As DNA, the CDR3 is TGTGCCAGCAGCCAAGACAGATCTGGCCATAATGGCTACACCTTC. The full variable domain, its missing parts supplied by reference TRBV14 and TRBJ1-2, is EAGVTQFPSHSVIEKGQTVTLRCDPISGHDNLYWYRRVMGKEIKFLLHFVKESKQDESGMPNNRFLAERTGGTYSTLKVQPAELEDSGVYFCASSQDRSGHNGYTFGSGTRLTVV.

This sequence joins TRBV7-9 and TRBJ2-3; 10 positions agree with TRBD2. Looked up from germline, CDR1 is SEHNR and CDR2 is FQNEAQ (reference sequence). The CDR3 covers 19 residues. Trimming cost V 5 bases and J 5 bases; bases outside gene matches: 19. CDR3 region: CASSLFRTSGRGWGDTQYF. For the CDR3, the DNA is TGTGCCAGCAGCCTCTTTAGGACTAGCGGCCGTGGTTGGGGAGATACGCAGTATTTT.

The rearrangement joins TRBV29-1 to TRBJ1-2; D remains unclear. Germline loops: CDR1 SQVTM, CDR2 ANQGSEA. CDR3 length equals 11 residues. V lost 4 bases, J lost 8 bases, and 11 bases lay in between. The CDR3 spells CSVGTSRGYTF. CDR3 nucleotides: TGCAGCGTTGGAACATCGAGGGGCTACACCTTC.

The J gene is TRBJ2-2, the V gene TRBV5-1; 8 bases are a match to TRBD1. V dropped 6 bases and J dropped 0; count of bases not matched to a gene: 10. In germline, CDR1 is SGHRS, CDR2 YFSETQ. This CDR3 has 17 residues. CDR3 protein: CASTRTGPRANTGELFF. CDR3 DNA: TGCGCCAGCACCCGGACAGGGCCCCGTGCGAACACCGGGGAGCTGTTTTTT.

The chain carries TRBV14 and TRBJ2-1; 11 nucleotides line up with TRBD2. The CDR3 has 17 amino acids. CDR1 and CDR2 from the germline V gene are SGHDN and FVKESK. V lost 4 bases and J lost 4; bases outside the gene matches: 9. The CDR3 loop reads CASSRHYSSGRYNEQFF. The CDR3, as DNA: TGTGCCAGCAGCCGACACTATTCTAGCGGGAGGTACAATGAGCAGTTCTTC.

This clone was seen only once. The CDR3 bases are TGTGCCAGCAGCTTAATGGGACAGGGGGTCGGTTCACCCCTCCACTTT. It translates to CASSLMGQGVGSPLHF. The chain links TRBV7-9 to TRBJ1-6; TRBD1 agrees at 11 bases. Losses at the gene ends were 2 bases for V and 9 bases for J; bases not matched to a gene: 6. This CDR3 spans 16 amino acids. In germline, CDR1 is SEHNR, CDR2 FQNEAQ (reference sequence). The variable domain in full, with the rest retrieved from reference TRBV7-9 and TRBJ1-6, is DTGVSQNPRHKITKRGQNVTFRCDPISEHNRLYWYRQTLGQGPEFLTYFQNEAQLEKSRLLSDRFSAERPKGSFSTLEIQRTEQGDSAMYLCASSLMGQGVGSPLHFGNGTRLTVT.

The chain recombines TRBV29-1 with TRBJ2-1; D is unclear. Germline CDR1 is SQVTM and CDR2 is ANQGSEA. CDR3 length: 14 residues. V lost 6 bases, J lost 4 bases, and 16 bases lay in between. The CDR3 coding sequence is TGCAGCGTGACTCGCCCCTACCCTTACAATGAGCAGTTCTTC. Translating it yields CSVTRPYPYNEQFF.

This clone was picked up a small number of times. The gene calls are TRBV19 and TRBJ2-1; 8 positions match TRBD2. Germline lookup yields CDR1 LNHDA and CDR2 SQIVND (reference sequence). The CDR3 sequence is 15 residues long. Losses at the gene ends were 6 bases for V and 7 bases for J; bases not matched to a gene: 11. CDR3 DNA sequence: TGTGCCAGTAGCCCCGGGATGGGCGGGGGGAATGAGCAGTTCTTC. Translated, it gives CASSPGMGGGNEQFF.

The chain combines TRBV25-1 with TRBJ2-1; 8 positions agree with TRBD1. Trimming cost V 6 bases and J 7 bases; bases outside gene matches: 11. CDR1 is MGHDK and CDR2 is SYGVNS in the germline V gene. The CDR3 spans 15 residues. CDR3 in amino acids: CASSPRTGTGNEQFF. Written as DNA, the CDR3 is TGTGCCAGCAGCCCCAGGACAGGGACGGGGAATGAGCAGTTCTTC.

The chain has TRBV2 and TRBJ1-2; no clear D gene. Trimming took 2 bases from V and 5 from J, leaving 12 bases between them. There are 14 residues in the CDR3. Germline CDR1 and CDR2: SNHLY and FYNNEI. CDR3 residues: CASSELGSSYGYTF. The CDR3 DNA reads as TGTGCCAGCAGTGAATTAGGGAGTTCGTATGGCTACACCTTC.

The chain combines TRBV18 with TRBJ2-5; the D gene is possibly TRBD2 (5 bases). The length of the CDR3 is 13 residues. Trimming took off 5 bases at V and 5 bases at J, with 12 bases between the two ends. Looked up from germline, CDR1 is KGHSH and CDR2 is LQKENI. CDR3 in amino acids: CASSSGLGETQYF. The CDR3 DNA is TGTGCCAGCTCATCAGGACTGGGGGAGACCCAGTACTTC.

The chain combines TRBV9 with TRBJ2-5; D is perhaps TRBD1 (5 bases). The CDR3 length is 16 residues. The germline V and J ends were trimmed by 0 bases and 5 bases, with 17 bases remaining between them. Germline V CDR1 and CDR2: SGDLS, YYNGEE. CDR3 nucleotide sequence: TGTGCCAGCAGCGTAGGTGGTGTCAGGGAATTGGAGACCCAGTACTTC. Translation gives CASSVGGVRELETQYF.

The rearrangement joins TRBV7-9 to TRBJ2-1, with D possibly being TRBD2 (6 bases). Germline CDR1 is SEHNR and CDR2 is FQNEAQ (reference sequence). V lost 5 bases and J 1 base, leaving 9 bases between the germline ends. This CDR3 has 14 amino acids. The DNA for the CDR3 is TGTGCCAGCAGCGTCGCGGGGTCCTACAATGAGCAGTTCTTC. As protein: CASSVAGSYNEQFF. Full variable domain (remainder filled in from reference TRBV7-9 and TRBJ2-1): DTGVSQNPRHKITKRGQNVTFRCDPISEHNRLYWYRQTLGQGPEFLTYFQNEAQLEKSRLLSDRFSAERPKGSFSTLEIQRTEQGDSAMYLCASSVAGSYNEQFFGPGTRLTVL.

The chain carries TRBV3-1 (or the pseudogene TRBV3-2) and TRBJ2-1; D possibly corresponds to TRBD2 (6 bases). With 0 bases removed from V and 2 bases from J, the gap between germline ends came to 11 bases. Germline lookup yields CDR1 LGHDT and CDR2 YNNKEL (reference sequence). This CDR3 is 16 amino acids long. The CDR3: CASSQDGEATYNEQFF. The DNA for the CDR3 is TGTGCCAGCAGCCAAGATGGGGAGGCCACCTACAATGAGCAGTTCTTC.

The chain uses TRBV6-5 and TRBJ2-3; 9 bases map to TRBD2. The V gene's germline CDR1 is MNHEY and CDR2 SVGAGI. Unmatched junction bases numbered 5, after V lost 2 bases and J lost 2 bases. The CDR3 is made up of 16 amino acids. This chain's CDR3 is CASSYEAGGLTDTQYF. CDR3 in DNA: TGTGCCAGCAGTTACGAAGCGGGAGGCCTCACAGATACGCAGTATTTT.

This clone showed up just once. The chain couples TRBV7-8 to TRBJ2-7, with 12 bases lining up with TRBD1. V lost 1 base and J lost 5; bases outside the gene matches: 9. The CDR3 loop spans 17 amino acids. Germline CDR1 SGHVS, CDR2 FQNEAQ. CDR3 in amino acids: CASSLVVGTGGFHEQYV. CDR3 DNA: TGTGCCAGCAGCTTAGTGGTGGGGACAGGGGGCTTCCACGAGCAGTACGTC.

This clone was recorded once. The CDR3 here is CAAGEGSTDTQYF. The DNA for the CDR3 is TGTGCCGCCGGGGAGGGATCCACAGATACGCAGTATTTT. This chain connects TRBV28 to TRBJ2-3; TRBD2 matches 7 bases. The CDR3 contains 13 residues. From germline, CDR1 is MDHEN and CDR2 SYDVKM. Unmatched junction bases numbered 7, after V lost 11 bases and J lost 2 bases.

The table lists this clone with a count of one. The V gene is TRBV2, the J gene TRBJ1-4, with 7 positions matching TRBD1. Per the germline V gene, CDR1 is SNHLY and CDR2 is FYNNEI. The CDR3 is 14 amino acids. With 3 bases clipped from V and 8 bases from J, the junction kept 6 bases outside the gene matches. This CDR3 is CASSEGQTGEKLFF. CDR3 DNA: TGTGCCAGCAGTGAGGGACAGACAGGCGAAAAACTGTTTTTT.

The rearrangement joins TRBV5-1 to TRBJ1-2; D not certain. V shed 0 bases and J shed 2 bases, with 11 bases lying between them. Germline assignment: CDR1 SGHRS and CDR2 YFSETQ. The CDR3 consists of 15 residues. CDR3 loop: CASSLAVGLNYGYTF. CDR3 nucleotide sequence: TGCGCCAGCAGCTTGGCCGTCGGACTAAACTATGGCTACACCTTC. Complete variable domain (other parts from reference TRBV5-1 and TRBJ1-2): KAGVTQTPRYLIKTRGQQVTLSCSPISGHRSVSWYQQTPGQGLQFLFEYFSETQRNKGNFPGRFSGRQFSNSRSEMNVSTLELGDSALYLCASSLAVGLNYGYTFGSGTRLTVV.

The chain carries TRBV2 and TRBJ2-2; perhaps TRBD2 as D (6 bases). There are 15 residues in the CDR3. Germline-derived CDR1 and CDR2 are SNHLY and FYNNEI. V lost 8 bases to trimming and J lost 2 bases, with 15 bases between them. The CDR3 DNA is TGTGCCAGCTCGACTTACGGGGGAAACACCGGGGAGCTGTTTTTT. It translates to CASSTYGGNTGELFF.